The rows below give T cell receptor beta chains drawn from one sample of a study of cytomegalovirus exposure and HLA in healthy donors. Method: immunoSEQ multiplex PCR; TCRdb's copy keeps in-frame clones and lacks some. The sample lists some 110,000 clones, 90% to 95% seen once, with roughly 1.2% in the top ten. The source material was PBMCs. All receptors come from a woman aged 18-35 years in good health and CMV-seronegative. Both conserved end residues are part of each CDR3. The D gene is left open where the match is weak. Rows may omit the clone size; those that give it use once, few, many or a size class.

V	D	size	J	length	CDR3	DNA
TRBV5-4	NA	NA	TRBJ1-1	16	CASSYGGGVLRTEAFF	TGTGCCAGCAGCTATGGTGGCGGGGTTCTTCGGACTGAAGCTTTCTTT
TRBV5-1	TRBD2	NA	TRBJ2-5	13	CASSSGLQETQYF	TGCGCCAGCAGCTCGGGACTACAAGAGACCCAGTACTTC
TRBV28	NA	NA	TRBJ2-7	17	CASSFLFRDTEYYEQYF	TGTGCCAGCAGTTTTCTCTTCCGGGACACCGAATACTACGAGCAGTACTTC
TRBV28	TRBD2	NA	TRBJ2-1	14	CASSPRTSRNEQFF	TGTGCCAGCAGTCCAAGGACTAGCAGGAATGAGCAGTTCTTC
TRBV7-2	NA	NA	TRBJ2-1	12	CASSSRGGPQFF	TGTGCCAGCAGCTCCCGCGGAGGGCCTCAGTTCTTC
TRBV4-1	NA	NA	TRBJ1-5	17	CASSQVRGGAGNQPQHF	TGCGCCAGCAGCCAAGTTAGGGGAGGGGCAGGCAATCAGCCCCAGCATTTT
TRBV19	TRBD2	NA	TRBJ2-5	15	CASRGGEAGGETQYF	TGTGCCAGCCGGGGGGGTGAGGCGGGCGGGGAGACCCAGTACTTC
TRBV5-6	NA	NA	TRBJ2-5	14	CASSLGRLQETQYF	TGTGCCAGCAGCTTGGGACGACTTCAAGAGACCCAGTACTTC
TRBV5-5	TRBD1	NA	TRBJ1-2	16	CASSLGAGQGYYGYTF	TGTGCCAGCAGCTTGGGGGCGGGACAGGGATACTATGGCTACACCTTC
TRBV5-1	NA	NA	TRBJ2-6	14	CASTSVEGANVLTF	TGCGCCAGTACCTCCGTTGAGGGGGCCAACGTCCTGACTTTC
TRBV6-5	NA	NA	TRBJ1-1	12	CASSSVNTEAFF	TGTGCCAGCAGTTCAGTAAACACTGAAGCTTTCTTT
TRBV19	NA	NA	TRBJ2-3	16	CASSPNTGPSTDTQYF	TGTGCCAGTAGTCCTAACACAGGGCCCTCCACAGATACGCAGTATTTT
TRBV5-4	NA	NA	TRBJ1-1	11	CAIGGIQGAFF	TGTGCCATTGGGGGAATACAGGGAGCTTTCTTT
TRBV28	TRBD2	NA	TRBJ2-1	16	CASITASGKAYNEQFF	TGTGCCAGCATCACGGCTAGCGGGAAAGCCTACAATGAGCAGTTCTTC
TRBV18	TRBD1	NA	TRBJ1-3	16	CASSPRTGDSGNTIYF	TGTGCCAGCTCACCTAGGACAGGGGACTCTGGAAACACCATATATTTT
TRBV7-3	TRBD1	NA	TRBJ2-3	14	CASSRQGVADTQYF	TGTGCCAGCAGCAGACAGGGGGTGGCAGATACGCAGTATTTT
TRBV2	TRBD1	NA	TRBJ1-2	14	CASSRDRRDYGYTF	TGTGCCAGCAGTCGGGACAGAAGGGATTATGGCTACACCTTC
TRBV7-6	TRBD1	NA	TRBJ2-5	14	CASSRGTGTETQYF	TGTGCCAGCAGTCGAGGGACAGGTACAGAGACCCAGTACTTC
TRBV12-5	TRBD1	NA	TRBJ1-6	13	CASVGQGSSPLHF	TGTGCTAGTGTGGGACAGGGGTCCTCACCCCTCCACTTT
TRBV7-9	TRBD1	NA	TRBJ2-1	15	CASSLGRQGAHEQFF	TGTGCCAGCAGCTTAGGACGACAGGGGGCCCATGAGCAGTTCTTC
TRBV2	TRBD1	once	TRBJ2-7	14	CASSVLTGSYEQYF	TGTGCCAGCAGTGTATTGACAGGGAGCTACGAGCAGTACTTC
TRBV19	NA	NA	TRBJ1-3	13	CASSLFSGNTIYF	TGTGCCAGTAGCCTATTTTCTGGAAACACCATATATTTT
TRBV7-2	NA	NA	TRBJ1-5	16	CASSPQPTVGNQPQHF	TGTGCCAGCAGCCCTCAACCGACAGTCGGCAATCAGCCCCAGCATTTT
TRBV5-4	NA	NA	TRBJ2-7	13	CASSLLESNEQYF	TGTGCCAGCAGCTTGTTAGAGAGCAACGAGCAGTACTTC
TRBV28	TRBD1	NA	TRBJ1-5	15	CASSLYRGSNQPQHF	TGTGCCAGCAGTTTATACAGGGGAAGCAATCAGCCCCAGCATTTT
TRBV10-3	NA	NA	TRBJ2-6	18	CAISDIRGAGDGANVLTF	TGTGCCATCAGTGACATCAGGGGGGCAGGGGATGGGGCCAACGTCCTGACTTTC